This entry lists 30 T cell receptor beta chains sequenced from one sample in a study of T cell repertoires in cytomegalovirus infection (dated by TCRdb to the late 2010s). Instrument used: Illumina HiSeq 1500. Using fastp at Q25 and MiXCR, TCRdb reprocessed the public reads and kept productive beta chains. Here each entry gathers all rows of one CDR3 protein and keeps the most common genes and DNA. The sample includes 300,000 or so distinct CDR3 sequences, with around 10% observed a single time. In total, the top ten clones hold about 2.3% of the sample. Sequencing input: PBMCs. The receptors come from a human donor in good health (CMV status not recorded). Some clones in this sample may be carry-over from other donors' samples.

This sequence joins TRBV3-1 and TRBJ2-2, with D uncertain. The CDR3 has 12 residues. Trimming cost V 6 bases and J 10 bases, with 12 bases left between them. Looked up from germline, CDR1 is LGHDT and CDR2 is YNNKEL (reference sequence). The CDR3 bases are TGTGCCAGCAGTCCCCATAAGGAGGAGCTGTTTTTT. Encoded protein: CASSPHKEELFF.

This clonotype was counted at least ten times. The chain is built from TRBV5-1 and TRBJ2-7; no reliable D call. V was clipped by 0 bases and J by 2 bases, with 12 bases between them. This CDR3 has 15 amino acids. Germline loops: CDR1 SGHRS, CDR2 YFSETQ. The CDR3 loop is CASSLDPGDAYEQYV. CDR3 in DNA: TGCGCCAGCAGCTTGGATCCAGGAGACGCCTACGAGCAGTACGTC.

The sample holds many counts of this clonotype. The chain is built from TRBV19 and TRBJ2-5; D is possibly TRBD2 (5 bases). V shed 0 bases and J shed 2 bases, with 13 bases lying between them. CDR3 length: 16 residues. Per germline, CDR1 LNHDA and CDR2 SQIVND (reference sequence). CDR3 DNA sequence: TGTGCCAGTAGTATAGACCCTGTCGGAGGACAAGAGACCCAGTACTTC. It yields the protein CASSIDPVGGQETQYF.

The V gene is TRBV15, the J gene TRBJ1-4, with a tentative D call TRBD1 (6 bases). CDR1 is LNHNV and CDR2 is YYDKDF in the germline V gene (reference sequence). Trimming took 5 bases from V and 8 from J, leaving 12 bases between them. This CDR3 has 13 residues. The CDR3 DNA is TGTGCCACCAGCGGGGGACAAAGAGAAAAACTGTTTTTT. It is translated as CATSGGQREKLFF.

This clonotype was counted ten times or more. The chain couples TRBV20-1 to TRBJ1-6, with D perhaps matching TRBD1 (5 bases). The CDR3 has 17 residues. CDR1 DFQATT and CDR2 SNEGSKA come from the germline V gene (reference sequence). The V end was cut by 5 bases, the J end by 2 bases, with 19 bases between. The CDR3 region is CSASPGGSRTYNSPLHF. The DNA for the CDR3 is TGCAGTGCTTCGCCGGGGGGGAGCAGGACCTATAATTCACCCCTCCACTTT.

V and J are TRBV7-8 and TRBJ2-1; unclear D gene. The CDR3 covers 15 residues. Germline assignment: CDR1 SGHVS and CDR2 FQNEAQ. Trimming removed 5 bases from V and 0 bases from J, with 11 bases in between. The CDR3 here is CASSHPRSSYNEQFF. The CDR3 nucleotides read TGTGCCAGCAGCCATCCACGGAGCTCCTACAATGAGCAGTTCTTC.

A few counts support this clonotype. The J gene is TRBJ1-3, the V gene TRBV25-1; D remains ambiguous. Germline loops: CDR1 MGHDK, CDR2 SYGVNS. The length of the CDR3 is 15 residues. V gave up 3 bases and J gave up 0 bases, with 9 bases separating them. The chain's CDR3 is CASSDTRNSGNTIYF. CDR3 coding DNA: TGTGCCAGCAGTGACACCCGAAACTCTGGAAACACCATATATTTT.

This clonotype was counted ten times or more. The chain recombines TRBV7-6 with TRBJ1-5; TRBD1 matches at 7 bases. Germline V gene data show CDR1 as SGHVS and CDR2 as FNYEAQ. Trimming cost V 5 bases and J 4 bases; bases outside gene matches: 8. The CDR3 is 15 amino acids. The CDR3 here is CASSPGQGGNQPQHF. DNA of the CDR3: TGTGCCAGCAGCCCCGGGCAGGGGGGGAATCAGCCCCAGCATTTT. Full variable domain (remainder filled in from reference TRBV7-6 and TRBJ1-5): GAGVSQSPRYKVTKRGQDVALRCDPISGHVSLYWYRQALGQGPEFLTYFNYEAQQDKSGLPNDRFSAERPEGSISTLTIQRTEQRDSAMYRCASSPGQGGNQPQHFGDGTRLSIL.

This clonotype was seen many times. The J gene is TRBJ2-2, the V gene TRBV7-2; no reliable D call. Germline V CDR1 and CDR2: SGHTA, FQGNSA. Trimming removed 0 bases from V and 4 bases from J, with 9 bases in between. The CDR3 runs 15 residues. The CDR3 DNA reads as TGTGCCAGCAGCTTAGCCAGCGTGGTCACCGGGGAGCTGTTTTTT. As protein: CASSLASVVTGELFF.

This clonotype has a count of ten or more. The chain uses TRBV29-1 and TRBJ1-2, with a tentative D call TRBD1 (6 bases). Between the trimmed V and J ends, which lost 2 bases and 8 bases, there was a span of 12 bases. This CDR3 region has 12 residues. CDR1 is SQVTM, CDR2 ANQGSEA, per germline. This chain's CDR3 is CSVERGARGYTF. CDR3 sequence (DNA): TGCAGCGTTGAAAGGGGGGCAAGGGGCTACACCTTC.

The chain is built from TRBV7-4 and TRBJ1-2, with no clear D. The CDR3 length is 14 residues. Trimming cost V 1 base and J 4 bases, with 10 bases left between them. Germline values: CDR1 SGHVT, CDR2 SQSDAQ. The CDR3 DNA is TGTGCCAGCAGCTTAGAGGAGGGATTCTATGGCTACACCTTC. It yields the protein CASSLEEGFYGYTF.

This clonotype was found many times. This chain connects TRBV4-3 to TRBJ1-2; D remains ambiguous. The CDR3 spans 13 residues. Trimming took off 0 bases at V and 3 bases at J, with 5 bases between the two ends. CDR1 is LGHNA and CDR2 is YSLEER in the germline V gene. CDR3 DNA sequence: TGCGCCAGCAGCCAAGAGGTGGACTATGGCTACACCTTC. This encodes CASSQEVDYGYTF.

CDR3 DNA sequence: TGTACCAAGGGGACCTCCTACGAGCAGTACTTC. Protein sequence: CTKGTSYEQYF. V gene TRBV12-5 combines with J gene TRBJ2-7; possibly TRBD1 or TRBD2 for D (5 bases each). The CDR3 length is 11 residues. Germline V lookup: CDR1 LGHNT, CDR2 FRNRAP. Complete variable domain (other parts from reference TRBV12-5 and TRBJ2-7): DARVTQTPRHKVTEMGQEVTMRCQPILGHNTVFWYRQTMMQGLELLAYFRNRAPLDDSGMPKDRFSAEMPDATLATLKIQPSEPRDSAVYFCTKGTSYEQYFGPGTRLTVT.

This clonotype was detected many times. This rearrangement joins TRBV11-3 to TRBJ1-2, with D possibly matching TRBD1 (6 bases). The germline V gene has CDR1 SGHNT and CDR2 YENEEA. The CDR3 covers 14 residues. Trimming shortened V by 5 bases and J by 0 bases, and 10 bases separated the two germline ends. CDR3 protein: CASSQDSTNYGYTF. In nucleotides, the CDR3 is TGTGCCAGCAGCCAGGACAGTACTAACTATGGCTACACCTTC.

The CDR3 region is CASSLNPLGASNTGELFF. For the CDR3, the DNA is TGTGCCAGCAGCTTAAATCCCCTAGGGGCTTCGAACACCGGGGAGCTGTTTTTT. The rearrangement joins TRBV7-2 to TRBJ2-2, with D perhaps matching TRBD1 (5 bases). The CDR3 spans 18 residues. Trimming left V 2 bases short and J 0 bases short, with 16 bases between. The germline V gene encodes CDR1 SGHTA and CDR2 FQGNSA.

Ten or more counts support this clonotype. This chain connects TRBV19 to TRBJ2-1; 8 bases match TRBD2. The CDR3 is 13 residues long. The junction had 6 bases not matched to a gene; V was cut back by 6 bases and J by 8 bases. Germline V gene sequence: CDR1 LNHDA, CDR2 SQIVND (reference sequence). DNA of the CDR3: TGTGCCAGTAGGCTAGCGGGTATGGATGAGCAGTTCTTC. The encoded protein is CASRLAGMDEQFF.

This clonotype was counted ten times or more. The chain uses TRBV20-1 and TRBJ1-2, with TRBD1 as a possible D gene (5 bases). The V gene lost 0 bases and the J gene lost 8 bases, with 25 bases spanning the gap. CDR1 is DFQATT and CDR2 is SNEGSKA in the germline V gene (reference sequence). This CDR3 has 17 residues. In nucleotides, the CDR3 is TGCAGTGCTAGAGATACCGGGACTGCCCTTTATGAGGCGGGCTACACCTTC. It encodes CSARDTGTALYEAGYTF.

This clonotype was seen many times. The chain links TRBV10-3 to TRBJ2-1; 8 bases are shared with TRBD1. Germline V gives CDR1 ENHRY, CDR2 SYGVKD. The CDR3 contains 17 residues. V dropped 4 bases and J dropped 5; count of bases not matched to a gene: 13. Here the CDR3 reads CAISARDRPAGDNEQFF. The CDR3 nucleotides read TGTGCCATCAGTGCCCGGGACAGGCCTGCCGGGGACAATGAGCAGTTCTTC.

This clonotype was counted at least ten times. CDR3 bases: TGTGCCAGCAGTATAGCGGGGGGTGGCACAGATACGCAGTATTTT. The encoded protein is CASSIAGGGTDTQYF. This chain links TRBV28 with TRBJ2-3, with 10 nucleotides matching TRBD2. Per germline, CDR1 MDHEN and CDR2 SYDVKM. Trimming at V came to 5 bases and at J to 1 base, leaving 3 bases not matched to a gene. This CDR3 region has 15 residues.

There are many counts of this clonotype. The chain combines TRBV2 with TRBJ1-2; tentative D call: TRBD1 (5 bases). CDR1 SNHLY and CDR2 FYNNEI come from the germline V gene. The CDR3 spans 14 residues. V was cut by 8 bases and J by 0 bases, with 13 bases left in between. The CDR3 bases are TGTGCCAGCCTCGGGGCCCAACCTAACTATGGCTACACCTTC. Translating it yields CASLGAQPNYGYTF.

This clonotype was detected ten times or more. The chain employs TRBV7-6 and TRBJ2-2, with a tentative D call TRBD2 (5 bases). The V end lost 1 base, the J end lost 3 bases, and 12 bases lay between the germline ends. Germline lookup yields CDR1 SGHVS and CDR2 FNYEAQ. This CDR3 is 16 amino acids long. CDR3: CASSLGPKRDTGELFF. The CDR3 region has the DNA TGTGCCAGCAGCTTAGGCCCTAAGAGGGACACCGGGGAGCTGTTTTTT.

There are many counts of this clonotype. J is TRBJ1-2 and V is TRBV29-1; D is perhaps TRBD1 (5 bases). The V and J ends lost 5 bases and 6 bases respectively, with 22 bases between them. The germline gives CDR1 SQVTM, CDR2 ANQGSEA. The CDR3 sequence is 15 residues long. The DNA of the CDR3 is TGCAGCGTTCCGCTGCAGGGACCTGTAATTCATGGCTACACCTTC. It codes for CSVPLQGPVIHGYTF.

Ten or more counts support this clonotype. V is TRBV12-3 or TRBV12-4 and J is TRBJ2-5; D remains unclear. V was shortened by 4 bases and J by 5 bases, with 20 bases between the two germline ends. The CDR3 extends over 16 amino acids. CDR3 loop: CASSYLTVSLGETQYF. DNA of the CDR3: TGTGCCAGCAGTTATCTGACGGTCAGCCTAGGGGAGACCCAGTACTTC.

This chain links TRBV20-1 with TRBJ1-2, with 10 positions matching TRBD1. The CDR3 is 15 amino acids. Germline CDR1 and CDR2: DFQATT and SNEGSKA (reference sequence). The trim removed 0 bases at V and 2 bases at J, leaving 3 bases unmatched. The DNA for the CDR3 is TGCAGTGCTAGAGATGAGACAGGGGGCAACTATGGCTACACCTTC. Its protein product is CSARDETGGNYGYTF.

This clonotype showed up many times. The rearrangement joins TRBV20-1 to TRBJ1-2, with 11 bases that match TRBD1. Germline V gives CDR1 DFQATT, CDR2 SNEGSKA (reference sequence). The J segment lost 5 bases and the V segment lost 6 bases, leaving 11 bases of the junction unmatched. The CDR3 sequence is 15 residues long. In nucleotides, the CDR3 is TGCAGTGCCCTGAGGGACAGGGGGTTTTTTTATGGCTACACCTTC. Encoded protein: CSALRDRGFFYGYTF.

V gene TRBV3-1 combines with J gene TRBJ2-2; perhaps TRBD1 as D (6 bases). With 0 bases removed from V and 1 base from J, the gap between germline ends came to 12 bases. This CDR3 spans 17 amino acids. Germline CDR1 is LGHDT and CDR2 is YNNKEL (reference sequence). CDR3 region: CASSQDMARGNTGELFF. CDR3 DNA sequence: TGTGCCAGCAGCCAAGATATGGCCAGGGGGAACACCGGGGAGCTGTTTTTT.

This clonotype appeared many times. This chain uses TRBV29-1 with TRBJ1-1; unclear D gene. The V end was cut by 4 bases, the J end by 6 bases, with 6 bases between. Germline V gene data show CDR1 as SQVTM and CDR2 as ANQGSEA. The CDR3 runs to 10 residues. The CDR3 loop reads CSVVTPEAFF. In DNA, the CDR3 is TGCAGCGTTGTAACTCCTGAAGCTTTCTTT.

This clonotype was recorded many times. The J gene is TRBJ2-1, the V gene TRBV9; D possibly corresponds to TRBD2 (5 bases). Germline V gene data show CDR1 as SGDLS and CDR2 as YYNGEE. This CDR3 has 13 amino acids. Trimming took 0 bases from V and 12 from J, leaving 13 bases between them. The CDR3 nucleotides read TGTGCCAGCAGCGTAGATAGCGAGAGTTGGCAGTTCTTC. Its protein is CASSVDSESWQFF.

This clonotype has at least ten counts. The chain carries TRBV28 and TRBJ2-3; the D gene is possibly TRBD2 (5 bases). From germline, CDR1 is MDHEN and CDR2 SYDVKM. V was trimmed by 4 bases and J by 0 bases, leaving 14 bases between them. The CDR3 runs 16 residues. CDR3 coding DNA: TGTGCCAGCAGTTCACCTACTAGGGCTAGCACAGATACGCAGTATTTT. Protein product: CASSSPTRASTDTQYF. Together with reference TRBV28 and TRBJ2-3, the CDR3 gives the full variable domain: DVKVTQSSRYLVKRTGEKVFLECVQDMDHENMFWYRQDPGLGLRLIYFSYDVKMKEKGDIPEGYSVSREKKERFSLILESASTNQTSMYLCASSSPTRASTDTQYFGPGTRLTVL.

This clonotype showed up just a few times. The J gene is TRBJ2-3, the V gene TRBV10-2, with D perhaps matching TRBD2 (5 bases). Germline V gives CDR1 WSHSY, CDR2 SAAADI. The germline V and J ends were trimmed by 8 bases and 2 bases, with 14 bases remaining between them. CDR3 size: 14 residues. The CDR3: CASSSMRDTDTQYF. The CDR3 coding sequence is TGCGCCAGCTCGTCCATGAGGGACACAGATACGCAGTATTTT.